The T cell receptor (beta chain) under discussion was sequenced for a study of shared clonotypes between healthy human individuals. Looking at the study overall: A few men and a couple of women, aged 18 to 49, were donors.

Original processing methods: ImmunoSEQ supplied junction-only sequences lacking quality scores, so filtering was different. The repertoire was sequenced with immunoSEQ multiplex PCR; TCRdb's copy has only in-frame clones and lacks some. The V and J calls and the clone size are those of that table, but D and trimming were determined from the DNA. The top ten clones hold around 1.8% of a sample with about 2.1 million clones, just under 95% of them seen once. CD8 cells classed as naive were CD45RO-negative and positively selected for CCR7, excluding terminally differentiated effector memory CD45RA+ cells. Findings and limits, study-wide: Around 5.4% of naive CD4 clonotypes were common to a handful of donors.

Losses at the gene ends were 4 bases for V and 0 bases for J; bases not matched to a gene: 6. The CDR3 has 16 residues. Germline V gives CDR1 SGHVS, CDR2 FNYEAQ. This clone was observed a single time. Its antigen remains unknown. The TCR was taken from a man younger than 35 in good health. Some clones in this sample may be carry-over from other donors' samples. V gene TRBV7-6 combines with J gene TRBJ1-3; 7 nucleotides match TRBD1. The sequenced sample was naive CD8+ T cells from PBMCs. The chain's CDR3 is CASSSRQGSSGNTIYF. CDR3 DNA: TGTGCCAGCAGCTCTAGACAGGGTTCCTCTGGAAACACCATATATTTT.